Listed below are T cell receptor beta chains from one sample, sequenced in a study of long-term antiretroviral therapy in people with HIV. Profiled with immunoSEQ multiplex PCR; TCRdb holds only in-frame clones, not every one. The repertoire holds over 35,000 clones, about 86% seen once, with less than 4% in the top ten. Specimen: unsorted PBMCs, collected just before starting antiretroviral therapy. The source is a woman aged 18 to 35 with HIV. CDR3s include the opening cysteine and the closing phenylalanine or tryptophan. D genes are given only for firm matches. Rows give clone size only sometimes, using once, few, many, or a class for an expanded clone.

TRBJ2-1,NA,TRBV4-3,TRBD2,CASSQEVGGTYNEQFF,TGCGCCAGCAGCCAAGAGGTGGGAGGGACCTACAATGAGCAGTTCTTC
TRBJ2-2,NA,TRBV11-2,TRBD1,CASSSTGQVPGELFF,TGTGCCAGCAGCTCTACGGGACAGGTCCCCGGGGAGCTGTTTTTT
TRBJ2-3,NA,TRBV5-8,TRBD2,CASSSGTSGSTDTQYF,TGTGCCAGCAGCTCCGGGACTAGCGGCAGCACAGATACGCAGTATTTT
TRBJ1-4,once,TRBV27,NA,CASSLIGEKLFF,TGTGCCAGCAGTTTAATAGGTGAAAAACTGTTTTTT
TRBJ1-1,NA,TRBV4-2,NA,CASSQAGVGATEAFF,TGTGCCAGCAGCCAAGCCGGGGTGGGGGCCACTGAAGCTTTCTTT
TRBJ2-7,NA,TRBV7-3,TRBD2,CASSLTGGNEQYF,TGTGCCAGCAGCTTAACGGGAGGGAACGAGCAGTACTTC
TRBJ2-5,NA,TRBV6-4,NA,CASSDKGGQETQYF,TGTGCCAGCAGTGATAAGGGGGGACAAGAGACCCAGTACTTC
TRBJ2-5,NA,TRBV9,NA,CASSVEGVLGETQYF,TGTGCCAGCAGCGTAGAGGGTGTCCTAGGAGAGACCCAGTACTTC
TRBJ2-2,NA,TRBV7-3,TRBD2,CASSWTSGGANTGELFF,TGTGCCAGCAGCTGGACTAGCGGAGGCGCGAACACCGGGGAGCTGTTTTTT
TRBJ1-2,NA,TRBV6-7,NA,CASSYSAFYGYTF,TGTGCCAGCAGTTACTCGGCCTTCTATGGCTACACCTTC
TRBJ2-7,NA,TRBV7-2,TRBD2,CASSSIPPTSGGNEQYF,TGTGCCAGCAGCTCTATCCCCCCCACTAGCGGGGGGAACGAGCAGTACTTC
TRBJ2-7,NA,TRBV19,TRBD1,CASSITGAQIYEQYF,TGTGCCAGTAGTATTACAGGGGCGCAAATTTACGAGCAGTACTTC
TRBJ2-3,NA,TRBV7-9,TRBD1,CASSQTGARTDTQYF,TGTGCCAGCAGCCAGACAGGGGCCCGCACAGATACGCAGTATTTT
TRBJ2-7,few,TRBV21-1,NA,CASSKGQKGEQYF,TGTGCCAGCAGCAAAGGACAGAAGGGGGAACAGTACTTC
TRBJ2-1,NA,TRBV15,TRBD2,CATSRGGREYYNEQFF,TGTGCCACCAGCAGAGGCGGGCGGGAGTACTACAATGAGCAGTTCTTC
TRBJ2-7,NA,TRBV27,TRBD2,CASSKIAGTYEQYF,TGTGCCAGCAGTAAAATAGCGGGAACCTACGAGCAGTACTTC
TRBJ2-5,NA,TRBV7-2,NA,CASSFDPRETQYF,TGTGCCAGCAGCTTCGACCCAAGAGAGACCCAGTACTTC
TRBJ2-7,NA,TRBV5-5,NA,CASSLRDGYYEQYF,TGTGCCAGCAGCCTACGGGACGGATACTACGAGCAGTACTTC
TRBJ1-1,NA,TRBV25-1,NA,CASDGNTEAFF,TGTGCCTCCGACGGGAACACTGAAGCTTTCTTT
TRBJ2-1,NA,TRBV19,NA,CASSIGAAGDNEQFF,TGTGCCAGTAGTATAGGGGCTGCTGGGGACAATGAGCAGTTCTTC